The table lists the clone carrying this T cell receptor beta chain with a few counts. These data are taken from a study of blood T cell repertoires in COVID-19. Whole-study context: The samples span acute and convalescent COVID-19 from the United States, Italy and Spain.

In the source study's methods: Estimation of nucleated cell counts relied on the amplification of reference gene primers. The table came from immunoSEQ multiplex PCR; TCRdb's copy has only in-frame clones and leaves some out. The D gene and trimming were derived from the DNA, and the V and J assignments and clone size from that table. The sample yields more than 95,000 clones, about four fifths seen once. CDR1 MDHEN and CDR2 SYDVKM come from the germline V gene. The CDR3 is 12 residues long. Trimming shortened V by 4 bases and J by 4 bases, and 7 bases separated the two germline ends. The genes are TRBV28 and TRBJ1-2; D is unclear. Sequences were obtained from peripheral blood. The clonotype originates from a man aged 40-55 years with active or convalescent COVID-19. CDR3 region: CASSSPGYGYTF. The CDR3 nucleotides read TGTGCCAGCAGTTCCCCGGGCTATGGCTACACCTTC.